This T cell receptor beta chain was sequenced for a study of cytomegalovirus exposure and HLA in healthy donors (dated by TCRdb to 2017 to 2019). Broadly, across the study: According to an earlier analysis of a few hundred of the donors, about 190 million T cells yielded 90 million to 130 million unique TCR beta sequences and 250 to 350 Gb of sequence data. The later analysis used no new phenotypic data to find candidate immune exposures, relying instead on TCR beta sequences and their occurrence across donors. Donor age, sex, ethnicity and CMV serostatus were compiled alongside the repertoire data. The number of donors typed differed by locus, with about 629-640 for A, B, C, DRB1 and DQB1, approximately 500 for DQA1, over 600 for DPA1, and some 440 for DPB1. A later genetic analysis used genome-wide SNP genotypes for 398 of the 666 donors, treating that subset as a discovery cohort. The T cell repertoires of around 730 subjects were profiled by immunosequencing and related to cytomegalovirus serostatus. An earlier analysis of approximately 640 of the donors applied high-throughput TCR beta sequencing to assess whether each TCR beta V gene segment acted as functional or pseudogenic. Among a few hundred genotyped donors of the cohort, an average of approximately 250,000 unique TCR beta nucleotide sequences were sequenced per donor, around 20% of them non-productive. In addition to the first cohort of 500 to 850 subjects, a separate validation cohort of approximately 130 different subjects was used. The study combined high-throughput TCR immunosequencing, statistical association of individual TCRs with disease status, and machine learning to predict cytomegalovirus infection status. A later analysis re-analyzed previously published TCR beta repertoires from hundreds of donors and added high-resolution HLA genotyping to study TCR occurrence patterns. A handful of DR-DQ haplotypes were handled as single units for association and clustering because linkage in the cohort was strong. Roughly 300 gigabases of sequencing data and tens of millions of unique TCR sequences were included in an early release covering about 620 HLA-typed donors. HLA typing covered class I and class II loci at four-digit resolution. Of the roughly 410 genotyped donors, approximately 80% were placed in the genetic ancestry cluster associated with self-reported Caucasian donors. The study aimed to test whether signatures of past pathogen exposure could be identified by cataloging public T cell receptors. Every repertoire in the discovery cohort had been generated on one and the same sequencing platform.

V loses 3 bases, J loses 2 bases, and the germline ends lie 10 bases apart. The germline V gene encodes CDR1 KGHSH and CDR2 LQKENI. The CDR3, cysteine through phenylalanine, is 14 amino acids long. Here the CDR3 DNA is all that survives: 42 bases in frame from base 1. To note about this clone: Which antigen it targets is not known.

Overall study outcomes, separate from this receptor: The classifier was reported to diagnose cytomegalovirus status with high specificity and sensitivity in both the original and validation cohorts. In a later analysis, the rate of TCR association differed among HLA loci, with DRB1 alleles having the most associated TCRs and HLA-C alleles having the fewest. Specific HLA alleles were associated with roughly 17,000 TCR beta sequences at a false discovery rate of 0.05 in a later analysis. According to a later analysis, most CMV-associated TCR beta chains appeared to be HLA-restricted, and the HLA associations seemed to be driven largely by CMV exposure. In a later genetic analysis, fewer N-insertions in productive TCRs were reported among donors in an Asian-associated ancestry cluster than the roughly 700-donor mean. According to the authors, the approach could potentially be generalized to other disease states and immunological phenotypes. The study listed 150 to 200 TCR beta chains as associated with cytomegalovirus. Assigning TCR associations to individual alleles was difficult when HLA alleles, especially DR and DQ, strongly co-occurred. Because some donors lacked HLA typing at each locus, the association tests relied only on the typed subset. Most TCR sequences were observed very rarely across donors, whereas some public TCRs were present in many individuals. CMV serostatus was the only immune exposure information available for the cohort. In a later genetic analysis, a missense DCLRE1C variant was associated with V-gene and J-gene trimming of TCR beta chains, and the association was replicated in an independent cohort. Because counts were too low, seventeen rarely observed V segments, including chromosome 9 orphons, were excluded from the earlier analysis of roughly 580 of the donors. The cohort was sequenced for TCR beta chains only, and without alpha or paired-chain data the features that could be detected were limited. In an earlier analysis of approximately 590 of the donors, most TCR beta V segments appeared in productive rearrangements about 87% or about 30% of the time, broadly matching IMGT annotations. Several of the top co-occurrence clusters appeared to be linked to parvovirus B19, influenza, CMV and Epstein-Barr virus, according to a later analysis. A further reported finding was that TCR beta sequences accurately predicted the HLA-A and HLA-B alleles for most subjects in the first cohort. Linkage disequilibrium might explain the correlated functional status among segregating V segments, but an unknown experimental factor could not be excluded. In vitro tests confirmed that three of the cytomegalovirus-associated TCR beta chains recognize cytomegalovirus antigens. A later analysis found that HLA-associated TCR beta chains were more clonally expanded and had lower generation probabilities than equally common non-associated chains. The presence/absence analyses assumed that sequencing depth was roughly uniform across donors, and that assumption may not be true. The sequencing pipeline was judged likely to have produced a cluster of highly shared sequence variants as a technical artifact. Some IMGT-functional V segments, including TRBV6-2 and TRBV6-3, could not be told apart with the 87-base-pair reads, so those segments were excluded.

In total, approximately 700 healthy bone marrow donors made up the cohort. At the time of sampling, all cohort members were nominally healthy, though unrecorded immune exposures were likely present. The donor was CMV seropositive and was included in the group of 250 to 300 seropositive cohort members. A peripheral blood sample was collected from each donor, and TCR beta sequencing was performed on peripheral blood mononuclear cells. Genomic DNA extraction from the blood cell samples was performed with the Qiagen DNeasy Blood Extraction Kit. The protocol used for the library was the immunoSEQ multiplex PCR assay. The multiplex PCR relied on a mix of 60 forward primers for TCR Vbeta segments and 13 reverse primers for TCR Jbeta segments. The CDR3 region of rearranged TCR beta genes was amplified from genomic DNA with a multiplex PCR assay. Amplified TCR beta libraries were sequenced as 87-base-pair reads on the Illumina HiSeq System. In the source study's methods: A later analysis counted some 74 million unique TCR beta chains across the 690 or so repertoires, and roughly 9.9 million of these chains were shared by at least two donors. Raw reads were error-corrected and collapsed into unique sequences with a nearest-neighbor algorithm that merged closely related sequences to remove PCR and sequencing errors. V, D and J gene segments were assigned by aligning CDR3 sequences to IMGT reference sequences. For a sequence to be retained, a match of at least six nucleotides to both a V gene segment and a J gene segment was required. A rearrangement was called productive if the CDR3 had no stop codons and remained in frame with V and J, and every other rearrangement was called non-productive. Following IMGT convention, CDR3 was defined as the stretch from the second conserved V-encoded cysteine up to the conserved J-encoded phenylalanine. The earlier analysis of about 590 of the donors excluded sequences that lacked an unambiguous match to a single V gene segment. An earlier analysis of fewer than 650 of the donors classified V segments as functional when productive rearrangements were above 56.7% and as segregating when the standard deviation between donors was above 5%. A statistical classification framework was built to diagnose cytomegalovirus status from the catalog of TCR beta chain sequences. A later analysis assigned V and J genes by comparing TCR nucleotide sequences with IMGT/GENE-DB human TR gene sequences. A later analysis assigned CDR3 sequences and most-parsimonious VDJ recombination scenarios with the TCRdist pipeline. In a later analysis, every TCR beta chain was defined by the combination of its CDR3 amino acid sequence and its V-gene family, and reads without a unique V-gene family were dropped. As a way to deal with suspected cross-contamination and a sequencing artifact, a later analysis dropped approximately 570 nucleotide sequences that were highly shared and had low generation probability. In a later analysis, a clonal expansion index for each public chain was calculated from normalized within-repertoire ranks of inferred template counts. In a later analysis, generation probabilities were computed using a VDJ recombination model fitted to out-of-frame rearrangements, and the results were checked against IGoR. In a later analysis, hypergeometric tests were used to score TCR-TCR, TCR-HLA and TCR-CMV co-occurrence, with a repertoire-size bias correction applied to TCR pairs. A later analysis estimated false discovery rates by permuting HLA or CMV assignments 20 times. A later analysis grouped co-occurring TCRs with DBSCAN, adding TCRdist sequence similarity when clustering within HLA-allele-positive subsets. Repertoires with fewer than 30,000 or more than 120,000 public chains were left out of co-occurrence clustering, as were about 5 repertoires with anomalous nucleotide sharing. TCRdb took this table from immuneACCESS and kept in-frame rearrangements with V and J called. Such tables lack part of the clones; where checked against another copy, unresolved V genes explain under half of the gap, and the rest is unexplained. V and J calls plus clone size are reproduced from that table; the DNA served to infer D and trimming. This sample's table contains some 51,000 clones. The ten largest clones capture about 10% of the sample.

The clonotype comes from a man aged 45-65 years in good health and CMV-seropositive. Sequencing used PBMCs. The chain links TRBV18 with TRBJ1-1, with no confident D gene call. The nucleotide sequence reads TGTGCCAGCTCACCTTTACAGCCAAACACTGAAGCTTTCTTT. Translated, this is CASSPLQPNTEAFF.